This is a list of T cell receptor beta chains from one sample in a study of cytomegalovirus exposure and HLA in healthy donors. Here immunoSEQ multiplex PCR was the method, and the copy in TCRdb shows in-frame clones only, minus some. The sample consists of about 120,000 clones, around 70% of them appearing once. The material sequenced was PBMCs. These receptors came from a woman aged 18 to 35 in good health and CMV-seronegative. CDR3s include the opening cysteine and the closing phenylalanine or tryptophan. Each record gives: CDR3 DNA, CDR3 protein, clone size, CDR3 length, V gene, D gene, J gene. A D gene is named only where the DNA matches it firmly. The size of a clone is reported for some rows only, either as once, few or many, or as a class for expanded clones.

TGCGCCAGCAGCTTGTGGACAGGGATTAACTATGGCTACACCTTC CASSLWTGINYGYTF . 15 TRBV5-1 TRBD1 TRBJ1-2
TGTGCCAGCAGCGTAACGGGATCAAGTTATGGCTACACCTTC CASSVTGSSYGYTF . 14 TRBV9 . TRBJ1-2
TGTGCCAGCAGGTTACCGGGACAGGGGGCTGGTGGGGCCAACGTCCTGACTTTC CASRLPGQGAGGANVLTF . 18 TRBV5-8 TRBD1 TRBJ2-6
TGTGCCAGCAGCGGGACAACCCGCGGCTACACCTTC CASSGTTRGYTF . 12 TRBV28 . TRBJ1-2
TGTGCCAGCAGTTTATTGGACAGGGTCTATGGCTACACCTTC CASSLLDRVYGYTF . 14 TRBV28 TRBD1 TRBJ1-2
TGTGCCAGCAGCCCCATTCTAGCGGGGGTTGGTGAGCAGTACTTC CASSPILAGVGEQYF . 15 TRBV6-5 TRBD2 TRBJ2-7
TGTGCCAGCAGTGTCATGGAGGGTGGCTACACCTTC CASSVMEGGYTF . 12 TRBV6-6 . TRBJ1-2
TGTGCCAGCAGTTTGGTAGCGGGACCCTCGAACACCGGGGAGCTGTTTTTT CASSLVAGPSNTGELFF . 17 TRBV28 TRBD2 TRBJ2-2
TGTGCCAGCAGCGTAGGGAGGGTCCCAGGGACCCAGTACTTC CASSVGRVPGTQYF once 14 TRBV9 . TRBJ2-5
TGTGCCAGCAGCCCGACAGATTTTAGCAATCAGCCCCAGCATTTT CASSPTDFSNQPQHF . 15 TRBV4-2 . TRBJ1-5
TGTGCCAGCTCCGAGACCCAGGACAATCAGCCCCAGCATTTT CASSETQDNQPQHF . 14 TRBV18 . TRBJ1-5